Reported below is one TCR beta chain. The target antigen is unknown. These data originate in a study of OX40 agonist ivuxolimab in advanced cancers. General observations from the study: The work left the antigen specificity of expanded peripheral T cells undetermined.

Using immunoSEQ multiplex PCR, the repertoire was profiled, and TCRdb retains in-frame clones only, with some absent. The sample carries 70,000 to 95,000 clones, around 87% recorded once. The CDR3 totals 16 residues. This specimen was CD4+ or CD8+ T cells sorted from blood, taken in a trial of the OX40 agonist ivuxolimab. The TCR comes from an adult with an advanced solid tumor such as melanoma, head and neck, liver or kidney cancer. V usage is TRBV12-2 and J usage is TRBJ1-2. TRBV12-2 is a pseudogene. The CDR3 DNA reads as TGTGCAAGTCGCTCCCGGCGGGACAAAGCTAACTATGGCTACACCTTC. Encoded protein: CASRSRRDKANYGYTF.